This T cell receptor beta chain was profiled in a study of long-term antiretroviral therapy in people with HIV (dated by TCRdb to 2022 to 2024). At the level of the whole study: Collection of the earliest samples took place about a decade ahead of the 2015 WHO recommendation for immediate ART, at a time when ART was typically delayed until CD4 counts fell. This retrospective serial study examined whether starting ART and sustained HIV suppression were associated with changes in the composition and diversity of the TRB repertoire in peripheral blood. A total of roughly 180 cryopreserved PBMC samples were contributed to the cohort by 30 adults with confirmed HIV infection, with samples collected serially over a mean of approximately six years (range 1-12). Among the roughly 30 participants with HIV, approximately 10 were female. No cross-contamination during QIAcube processing was shown when test extractions of a monoclonal T-cell line were performed alongside 33 polyclonal samples.

Inclusion was restricted to participants for whom at least one PBMC sample before ART initiation and at least two post-ART samples were available. Every participant with HIV received treatment in the United States of America. Before DNA extraction, cryopreserved samples of roughly 1-10 million PBMC were thawed and washed. At the time of the earliest PBMC sample, participants with HIV were aged between 23 and 54 years. PBMC samples were contributed by each participant from 1-4 timepoints before ART initiation and 2-8 timepoints after ART initiation, with a median of 7 samples. Serial HIV viral load, CD4+ T-cell count, ART history and demographic data were obtained for every participant. Using a Qiagen kit on a QIAcube, genomic DNA was extracted from unsorted PBMC, with samples processed in batches of 12. Study-level results and caveats: Narrower CDR3 length ranges were observed in HIV repertoires than in controls, and an antigen-experienced repertoire with only a slight naive shift after ART was suggested by the network structure. Unsorted PBMC were profiled instead of sorted CD4+ and CD8+ T cells because pre-ART samples had limited cell numbers. No data were available on ART adherence, viral resistance or therapy changes, limiting inferences about post-ART repertoire changes. A significant increase in TRB diversity was found to be associated with ART initiation, although TRB diversity was observed to remain significantly below that of transplant donor controls even after long-term ART. The samples span the years 2004 to 2017, and the ART regimens used at that time may not be as effective as current regimens. Expanded TRB clones identified before ART initiation dominated the repertoire across all time points, though the dominance fluctuated and decreased in many PLHIV after ART. Because PBMC availability was limited, only the TCR beta chain was sequenced, with no alpha chain pairing.

As to this clone: Its cognate antigen has yet to be identified. No much larger clonotype is one base removed from it; base qualities were not supplied.

The CDR3 covers 12 residues, taking in both the cysteine and the phenylalanine. The only DNA kept is the CDR3, 36 bases in frame from the first base. CDR1 and CDR2 are drawn from the germline V gene: SQVTM, ANQGSEA. The immunoSEQ hsTCRB v3.0 assay was used at survey level resolution for TRB variable region sequencing. The targeted TRB sequencing depth was roughly 40,000-55,000 T-cell genomes per sample. An Illumina MiSeq with a v3 150-cycle kit was used to sequence the pooled TRB libraries. The study's processing was this. Repertoire analysis ran in R within a reproducible Nextflow workflow covering QC, data transformation and analysis. LymphoSeq2, an R package for exploring AIRR-Seq data, was used to implement custom analyses. A handful of samples that yielded fewer than 5000 total TRB sequences were excluded, so that more than 150 HIV repertoires were analyzed. Among the approximately 190 retained HIV repertoires, 59 were collected before ART initiation and roughly 130 were collected after ART initiation. Repertoires were downsampled to 5000 TRB nucleotide sequences, and summary statistics were averaged over 100 downsampling iterations. The analysis kept only TRB sequences whose CDR3 regions were at least seven amino acids long. Diversity was measured with a Shannon entropy-derived clonality score and the Gini coefficient. Repertoire networks linked the top 5000 CDR3 amino acid sequences whenever two sequences differed by an edit distance of one. Antigen specificity groups and MHC restriction were predicted for TRB CDR3 amino acid sequences with GLIPH2. To flag known CMV, EBV, HIV or tissue antigen associations, CDR3 amino acid sequences were matched against VDJdb and McPAS-TCR. Pre-ART, post-ART and control groups were compared with Wilcoxon signed-rank tests and Holm-Bonferroni correction. This immuneACCESS table, as held by TCRdb, lists in-frame sequences with V and J called but not all clones. Of the missing ones, under half trace to an unresolved V gene in checked studies; the others have no known cause. V, J and clone size reflect that table, while D and trimming were determined from the DNA. For this sample the table gives 25,000 to 30,000 clones, of which roughly 93% were detected only once. Of the sample, approximately 6.8% falls within the top ten clones.

Sequencing used unsorted PBMCs, obtained roughly 6.5 years after starting antiretroviral therapy. The chain was built from TRBV29-1 and TRBJ1-1; there is no confident call for the D gene. The TCR originated in a middle-aged woman with HIV. The DNA sequence is as follows: TGCAGGGCGGGGTACATGAACACTGAAGCTTTCTTT. Its amino acids are CRAGYMNTEAFF.